This T cell receptor (beta chain) was captured by sequencing in a study of OX40 agonist ivuxolimab in advanced cancers. Some clones are missing from TCRdb's copy, which holds only in-frame ones; the method was immunoSEQ multiplex PCR. The repertoire includes approximately 160,000 clones, roughly 92% of them detected once, and around 0.33% sits in the top ten. The sample here was CD4+ or CD8+ T cells sorted from blood, taken in a trial of the OX40 agonist ivuxolimab. This clonotype was obtained from an adult with an advanced solid tumor such as melanoma, head and neck, liver or kidney cancer.

Here the CDR3 reads CASRLGRRDEQYF. The CDR3 bases are TGTGCCAGCAGATTGGGACGGAGGGACGAGCAGTACTTC. V usage is TRBV28 and J usage is TRBJ2-7, with D perhaps matching TRBD2 (6 bases). The CDR3 has 13 amino acids. Germline values: CDR1 MDHEN, CDR2 SYDVKM. Trimming left V 6 bases short and J 5 bases short, with 14 bases between.